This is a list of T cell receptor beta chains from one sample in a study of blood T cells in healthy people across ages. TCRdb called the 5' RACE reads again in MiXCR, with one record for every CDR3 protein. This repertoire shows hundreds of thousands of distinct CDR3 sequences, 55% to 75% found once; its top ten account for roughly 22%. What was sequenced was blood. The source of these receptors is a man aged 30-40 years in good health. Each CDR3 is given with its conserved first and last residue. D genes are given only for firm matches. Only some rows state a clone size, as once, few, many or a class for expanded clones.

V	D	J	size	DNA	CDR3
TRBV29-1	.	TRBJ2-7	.	TGCAGCGCCCTACAAGAGAGGAGCTCCTACGAGCAGTACTTC	CSALQERSSYEQYF
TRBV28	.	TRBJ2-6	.	TGTGCCAGCAGTTTAGGCCCCCGCCTGAGTACTGGGGCCAACGTCCTGACTTTC	CASSLGPRLSTGANVLTF
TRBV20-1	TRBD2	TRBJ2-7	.	TGCAGTGCTAGAGGGCTAGCGGGAAGTTGGTACTTC	CSARGLAGSWYF
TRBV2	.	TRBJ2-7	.	TGTGCCGGCAGACAGGACTCCTACGAGCAGTACTTC	CAGRQDSYEQYF
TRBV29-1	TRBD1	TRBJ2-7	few	TGCAGCGCTCTTACCGGGACAGGGGCGTACGAGCAGTACTTC	CSALTGTGAYEQYF
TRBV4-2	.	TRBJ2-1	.	TGTGCCAGCAGCCACGCAACCGGGACCGCGGGATCCAATGAGCAGTTCTTC	CASSHATGTAGSNEQFF
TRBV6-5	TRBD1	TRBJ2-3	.	TGTGCCAGCAGTTATTTAACCTCCGGGACAGGGGTGGATACGCAGTATTTT	CASSYLTSGTGVDTQYF
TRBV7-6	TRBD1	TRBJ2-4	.	TGTGCCAGCAGCTCATTTGGAGGTCGACAGGGGGGGGACAGTCAGTACTTC	CASSSFGGRQGGDSQYF
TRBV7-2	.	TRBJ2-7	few	TGTGCCAGCACCGCTTACGGACACTACGAGCAGTACTTC	CASTAYGHYEQYF
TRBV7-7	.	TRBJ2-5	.	TGTGCCAGCAGCCACCCCAACCCCGGTTTGGAGGAGACCCAGTACTTC	CASSHPNPGLEETQYF
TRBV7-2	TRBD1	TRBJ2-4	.	TGTGCCAGCAGCTTACGGGCAGGGGGCGCAGATACTGAAAACATTCAGTACTTC	CASSLRAGGADTENIQYF
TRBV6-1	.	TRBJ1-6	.	TGTGCCAGCAGACGGGGGTTGGGGTTTAATTCACCCCTCCACTTT	CASRRGLGFNSPLHF
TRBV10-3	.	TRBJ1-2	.	TGTGCCATCAGTGAGTCATTGACCAGGGCCTTCTATGGCTACACCTTC	CAISESLTRAFYGYTF
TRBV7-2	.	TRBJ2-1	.	TGTGCCACCCGGACTAGTGGGGGCTGGGGGTTCTTC	CATRTSGGWGFF
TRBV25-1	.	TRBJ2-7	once	TGTGCCAGCAGTGAAGAAGGGGGATCCTACGAGCAGTACTTC	CASSEEGGSYEQYF
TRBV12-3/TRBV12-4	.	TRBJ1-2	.	TGTGCCAGCAGCCTTTCCCGACAGTCTAACTATGGCTACACCTTC	CASSLSRQSNYGYTF
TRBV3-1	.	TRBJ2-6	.	TGTGCCACCGCCCCCTCTGGGGCCAACGTCCTGACTTTC	CATAPSGANVLTF
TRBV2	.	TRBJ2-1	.	TGTGCCAGCAGTGTGACTGCGAAGTTCTTC	CASSVTAKFF
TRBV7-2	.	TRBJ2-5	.	TGTGCCAGCAGCTTAGGGGGATCCGCGATGACCCAGTACTTC	CASSLGGSAMTQYF
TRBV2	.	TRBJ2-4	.	TGTGCCAGCAGTGAAGCGGGGGTCAAAAACATTCAGTACTTC	CASSEAGVKNIQYF
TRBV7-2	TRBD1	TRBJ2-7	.	TGTGCCAGCAGCTTTCGACAGGGGCGGGGCTCCTACGAGCAGTACTTC	CASSFRQGRGSYEQYF
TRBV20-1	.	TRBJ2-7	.	TGCAGTGCTAGGGAGCCTAGCTACGAGCAGTACTTC	CSAREPSYEQYF
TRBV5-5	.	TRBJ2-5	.	TGTGCCAGCAGTCTCTTCCGTCTTGGGGAGACCCAGTACTTC	CASSLFRLGETQYF
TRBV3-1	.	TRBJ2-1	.	TGTGCCAGCAGCACACCGGGACCGATCTACAATGAGCAGTTCTTC	CASSTPGPIYNEQFF
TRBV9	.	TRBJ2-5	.	TGTGCCAGCAGCGAAAGATCTAGGATGGAAGAGACCCAGTACTTC	CASSERSRMEETQYF
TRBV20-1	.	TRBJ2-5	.	TGCAGTGCCTACAGGGTAGAGACCCAGTACTTC	CSAYRVETQYF
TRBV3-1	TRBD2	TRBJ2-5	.	TGTGCCAGCAGCCACCCCAGCGGGAGGGCCCCAGAGACCCAGTACTTC	CASSHPSGRAPETQYF
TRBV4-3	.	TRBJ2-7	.	TGCGCCAGCAGCACCGGGGATGAGCAGTACTTC	CASSTGDEQYF
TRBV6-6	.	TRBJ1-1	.	TGTGCCAGCAGTACACCGATTATGAACACTGAAGCTTTCTTT	CASSTPIMNTEAFF
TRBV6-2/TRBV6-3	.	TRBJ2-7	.	TGTGCCAGCAGTTACCAGGACAGTCGAGGGGTCACCTACGAGCAGTACTTC	CASSYQDSRGVTYEQYF
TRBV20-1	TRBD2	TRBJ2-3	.	TGCAGTGCGATAAGACTAGCGGTCACAGATACGCAGTATTTT	CSAIRLAVTDTQYF
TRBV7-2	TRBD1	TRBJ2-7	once	TGTGCCAGCAGCCCGGACCTCGCGGGACAGGGACCTTACGAGCAGTACTTC	CASSPDLAGQGPYEQYF